This entry describes one T cell receptor beta chain. Its recognized antigen is unknown. No base quality values were provided; no much bigger clone lies one nucleotide off. This entry belongs to a study of blood T cell repertoires in COVID-19 (TCRdb year 2020). At the level of the whole study: Samples from collaborators originated in the United States, Italy and Spain and spanned both the acute and convalescent phases of COVID-19. The prospective study material was composed of cDNA or gDNA derived from T cells, B-cell-depleted T cells, or PBMCs. Subjects who had been exposed to COVID-19, were actively infected with it, or had recovered from it provided the deeply sampled blood TCRbeta repertoires that made up the dataset. The repertoires were released in a freely available public database meant as a resource for research on the immune response to SARS-CoV-2. Samples were obtained from the ongoing ImmuneRACE study (first 160 participants) and from over 1,000 subjects provided by 6 global collaborators. The sample metadata nearly always contained a de-identified subject ID, COVID-19 status, age in years and sex. Where available, HLA class I and class II types were taken from metadata supplied by the sample provider and were not determined by assay-based typing. Results the study describes overall, beyond this receptor: How much clinical and demographic metadata was included differed by source and by participant, and the metadata was provided uncurated.

TCRbeta CDR3 regions were amplified from genomic DNA by means of the immunoSEQ Assay, a bias-controlled multiplex PCR. As for how the authors treated the data: The number of nucleated cells in each sample was estimated by amplification of reference gene primers within the assay. Sequence reads were collapsed and filtered to measure the absolute abundance of every unique TCRbeta CDR3 rearrangement. Productive Simpson clonality was computed per sample as the square root of Simpson's diversity index over productive rearrangements. TCRdb's version of the immuneACCESS table is confined to in-frame rearrangements and falls short of the full clone set. An unresolved V gene accounts for under half of the shortfall where checked; the remainder is of unknown origin. V and J calls and clone size are those listed in that table; D and trimming were worked out from the DNA. The sample table holds approximately 73,000 clones, of which roughly nine tenths were seen once. The ten largest clones take up 1.5% to 2% of the sample.

Spanning cysteine to phenylalanine, the CDR3 consists of 14 amino acids. Just CDR3 DNA is preserved here, 42 bases in frame from base 1. V drops 5 bases and J drops 4 bases, leaving 15 bases in between. Reading the germline V gene (reference sequence) gives CDR1 SEHNR and CDR2 FQNEAQ. Whole blood was collected in K2EDTA tubes by collaborating institutions according to the institutions' own protocols. For TCRbeta analysis, collaborator samples were shipped as frozen whole blood, as isolated PBMCs, or as DNA extracted from either sample type. The sequencing sample was made of peripheral blood. The rearrangement combines TRBV7-9 with TRBJ2-7, with the D gene too uncertain to name. The clonotype originates from a woman aged 55-75 years with acute or convalescent COVID-19. The sequenced DNA: TGTGCCAGCAGCGACTCCAGACTGGCTTACGAGCAGTACTTC. This encodes CASSDSRLAYEQYF.